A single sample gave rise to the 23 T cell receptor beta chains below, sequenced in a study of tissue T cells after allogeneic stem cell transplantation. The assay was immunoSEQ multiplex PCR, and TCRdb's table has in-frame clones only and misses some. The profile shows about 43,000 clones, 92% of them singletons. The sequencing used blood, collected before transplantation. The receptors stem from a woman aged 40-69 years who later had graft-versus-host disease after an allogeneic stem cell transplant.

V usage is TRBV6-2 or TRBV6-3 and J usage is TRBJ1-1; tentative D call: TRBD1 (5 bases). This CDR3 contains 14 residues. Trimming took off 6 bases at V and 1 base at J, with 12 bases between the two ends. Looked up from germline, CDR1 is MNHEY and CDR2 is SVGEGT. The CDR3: CASSDLGTNTEAFF. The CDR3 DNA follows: TGTGCCAGCAGCGACTTGGGGACGAACACTGAAGCTTTCTTT.

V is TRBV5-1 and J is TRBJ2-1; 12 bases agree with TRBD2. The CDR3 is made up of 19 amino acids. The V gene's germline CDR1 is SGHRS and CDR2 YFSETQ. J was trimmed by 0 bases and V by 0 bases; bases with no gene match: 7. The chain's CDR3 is CASSLARTSGISSYNEQFF. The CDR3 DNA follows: TGCGCCAGCAGCTTGGCCAGGACTAGCGGGATTAGCTCCTACAATGAGCAGTTCTTC.

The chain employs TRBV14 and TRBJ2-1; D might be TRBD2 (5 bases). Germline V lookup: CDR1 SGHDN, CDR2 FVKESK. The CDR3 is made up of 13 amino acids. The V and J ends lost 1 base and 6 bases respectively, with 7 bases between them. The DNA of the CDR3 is TGTGCCAGCAGCCAAGGACTACGCAATGAGCAGTTCTTC. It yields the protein CASSQGLRNEQFF. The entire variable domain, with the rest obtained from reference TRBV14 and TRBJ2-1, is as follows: EAGVTQFPSHSVIEKGQTVTLRCDPISGHDNLYWYRRVMGKEIKFLLHFVKESKQDESGMPNNRFLAERTGGTYSTLKVQPAELEDSGVYFCASSQGLRNEQFFGPGTRLTVL.

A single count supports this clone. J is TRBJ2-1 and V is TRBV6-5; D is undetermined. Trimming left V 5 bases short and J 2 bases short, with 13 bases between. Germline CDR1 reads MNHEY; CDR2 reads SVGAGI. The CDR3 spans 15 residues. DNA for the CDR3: TGTGCCAGCAGTAGAGATGCTATGGCCTACAATGAGCAGTTCTTC. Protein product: CASSRDAMAYNEQFF.

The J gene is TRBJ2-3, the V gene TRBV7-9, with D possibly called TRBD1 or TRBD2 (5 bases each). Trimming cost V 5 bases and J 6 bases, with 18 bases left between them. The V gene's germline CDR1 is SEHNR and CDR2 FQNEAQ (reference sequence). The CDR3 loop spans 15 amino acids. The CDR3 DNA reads TGTGCCAGCAGCATTAGGGACGTCGGGGAGGATACGCAGTATTTT. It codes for CASSIRDVGEDTQYF. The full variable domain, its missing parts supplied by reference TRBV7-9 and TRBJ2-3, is DTGVSQNPRHKITKRGQNVTFRCDPISEHNRLYWYRQTLGQGPEFLTYFQNEAQLEKSRLLSDRFSAERPKGSFSTLEIQRTEQGDSAMYLCASSIRDVGEDTQYFGPGTRLTVL.

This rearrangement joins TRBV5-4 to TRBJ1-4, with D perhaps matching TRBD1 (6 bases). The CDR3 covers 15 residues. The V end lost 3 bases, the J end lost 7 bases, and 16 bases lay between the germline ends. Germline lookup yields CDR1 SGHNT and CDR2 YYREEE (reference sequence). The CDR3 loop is CASSSYTGSLEKLFF. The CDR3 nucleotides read TGTGCCAGCAGCTCTTACACAGGGTCCCTTGAAAAACTGTTTTTT.

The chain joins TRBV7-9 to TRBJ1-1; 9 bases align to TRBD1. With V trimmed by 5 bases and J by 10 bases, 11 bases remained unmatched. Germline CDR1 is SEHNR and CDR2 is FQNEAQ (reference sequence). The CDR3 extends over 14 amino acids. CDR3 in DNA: TGTGCCAGCAGCGATATACAGGGGGCTGGGGGAGCTTTCTTT. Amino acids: CASSDIQGAGGAFF.

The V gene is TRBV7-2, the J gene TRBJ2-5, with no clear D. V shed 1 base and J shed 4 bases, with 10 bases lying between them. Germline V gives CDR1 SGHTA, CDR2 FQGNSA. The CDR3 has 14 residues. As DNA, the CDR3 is TGTGCCAGCAGCTTAGTTGGTGCTCCAGAGACCCAGTACTTC. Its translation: CASSLVGAPETQYF.

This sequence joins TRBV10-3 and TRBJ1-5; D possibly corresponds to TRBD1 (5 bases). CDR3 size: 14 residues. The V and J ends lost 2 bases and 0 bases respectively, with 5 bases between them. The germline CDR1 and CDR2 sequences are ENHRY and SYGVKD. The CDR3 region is CAISEQGSNQPQHF. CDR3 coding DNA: TGTGCCATCAGTGAGCAGGGTAGCAATCAGCCCCAGCATTTT.

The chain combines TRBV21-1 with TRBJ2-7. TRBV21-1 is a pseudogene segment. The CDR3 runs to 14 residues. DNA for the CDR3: TGTGCCAGCAGCAAATGTGGGGATGGCTACGAGCAGTACTTC. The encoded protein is CASSKCGDGYEQYF.

Here the CDR3 reads CASSETRSYEQYF. The CDR3 nucleotides read TGTGCCAGCAGTGAGACGCGCTCCTACGAGCAGTACTTC. The chain couples TRBV25-1 to TRBJ2-7; D unclear. The CDR3 runs 13 residues. Trimming removed 3 bases from V and 0 bases from J, with 6 bases in between. Germline V CDR1 and CDR2: MGHDK, SYGVNS.

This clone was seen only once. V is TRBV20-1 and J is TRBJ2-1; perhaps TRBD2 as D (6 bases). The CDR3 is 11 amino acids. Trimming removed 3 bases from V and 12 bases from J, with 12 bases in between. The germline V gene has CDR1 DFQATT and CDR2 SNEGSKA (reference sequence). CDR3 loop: CSARIGTPQFF. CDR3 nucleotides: TGCAGTGCTAGGATCGGGACTCCGCAGTTCTTC.

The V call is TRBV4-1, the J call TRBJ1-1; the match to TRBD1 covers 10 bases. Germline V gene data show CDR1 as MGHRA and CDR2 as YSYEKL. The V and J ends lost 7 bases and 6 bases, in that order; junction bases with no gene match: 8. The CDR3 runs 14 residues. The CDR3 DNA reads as TGCGCCAGCAAACCGGGACAGGGGCGCGCTGAAGCTTTCTTT. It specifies CASKPGQGRAEAFF.

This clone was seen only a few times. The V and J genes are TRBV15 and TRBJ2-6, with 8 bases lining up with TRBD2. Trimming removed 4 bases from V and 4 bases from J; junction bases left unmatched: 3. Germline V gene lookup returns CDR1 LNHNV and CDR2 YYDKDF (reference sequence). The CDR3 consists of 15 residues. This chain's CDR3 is CATSKAGEGANVLTF. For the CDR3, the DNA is TGTGCCACCAGCAAAGCGGGAGAAGGGGCCAACGTCCTGACTTTC.

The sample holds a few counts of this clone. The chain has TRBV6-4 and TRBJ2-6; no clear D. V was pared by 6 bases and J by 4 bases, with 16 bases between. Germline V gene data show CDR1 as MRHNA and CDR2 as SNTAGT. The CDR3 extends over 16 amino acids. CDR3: CASSPSIAQGANVLTF. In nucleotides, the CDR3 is TGTGCCAGCAGCCCCTCAATTGCGCAGGGGGCCAACGTCCTGACTTTC.

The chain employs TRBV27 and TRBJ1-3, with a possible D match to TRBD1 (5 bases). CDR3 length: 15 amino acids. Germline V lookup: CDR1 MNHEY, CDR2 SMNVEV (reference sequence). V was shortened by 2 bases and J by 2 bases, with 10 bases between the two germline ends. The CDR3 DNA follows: TGTGCCAGCAGTTTACAGGGTAGGGCTGGAAACACCATATATTTT. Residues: CASSLQGRAGNTIYF.

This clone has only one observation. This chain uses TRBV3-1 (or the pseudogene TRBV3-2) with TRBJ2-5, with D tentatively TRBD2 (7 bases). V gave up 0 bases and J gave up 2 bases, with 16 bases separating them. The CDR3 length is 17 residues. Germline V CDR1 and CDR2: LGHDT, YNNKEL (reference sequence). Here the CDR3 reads CASSQDVSSGTQETQYF. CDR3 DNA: TGTGCCAGCAGCCAAGATGTTTCGAGCGGGACACAAGAGACCCAGTACTTC.

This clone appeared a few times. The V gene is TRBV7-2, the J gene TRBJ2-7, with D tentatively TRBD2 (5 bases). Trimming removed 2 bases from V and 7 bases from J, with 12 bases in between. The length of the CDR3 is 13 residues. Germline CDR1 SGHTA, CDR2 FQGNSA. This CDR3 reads CASSLSTRGEQYF. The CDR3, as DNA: TGTGCCAGCAGCTTATCGACCCGCGGGGAGCAGTACTTC.

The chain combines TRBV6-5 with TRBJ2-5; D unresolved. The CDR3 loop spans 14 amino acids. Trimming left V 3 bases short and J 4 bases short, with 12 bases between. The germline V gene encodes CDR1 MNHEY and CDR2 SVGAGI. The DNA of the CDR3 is TGTGCCAGCAGTTATTCCGACTTATTAGAGACCCAGTACTTC. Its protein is CASSYSDLLETQYF.

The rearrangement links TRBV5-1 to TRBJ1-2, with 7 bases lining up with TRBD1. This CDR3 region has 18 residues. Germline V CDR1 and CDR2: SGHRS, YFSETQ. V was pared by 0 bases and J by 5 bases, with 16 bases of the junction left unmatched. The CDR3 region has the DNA TGCGCCAGCAGCTTGGTACCTTCTACTCGACAGGGAGTGTATGGCTACACCTTC. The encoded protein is CASSLVPSTRQGVYGYTF.

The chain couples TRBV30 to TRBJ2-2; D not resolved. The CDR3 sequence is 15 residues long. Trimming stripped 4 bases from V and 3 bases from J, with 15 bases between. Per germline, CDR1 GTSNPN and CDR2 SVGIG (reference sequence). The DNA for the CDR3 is TGTGCCTGGACTCTAAAGAGAGTCGACACCGGGGAGCTGTTTTTT. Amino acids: CAWTLKRVDTGELFF.

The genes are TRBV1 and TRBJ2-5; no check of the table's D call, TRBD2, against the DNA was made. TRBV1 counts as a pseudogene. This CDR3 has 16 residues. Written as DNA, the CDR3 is TGCACCAGCAGCCCGTACTATAAAGCGGGGCAAGAGACCCAGTACTTC. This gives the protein CTSSPYYKAGQETQYF.

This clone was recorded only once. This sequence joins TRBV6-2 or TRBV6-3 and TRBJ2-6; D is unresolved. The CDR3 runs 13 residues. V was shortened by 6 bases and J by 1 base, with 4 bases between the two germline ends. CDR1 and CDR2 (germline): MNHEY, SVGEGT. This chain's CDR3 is CASSESGANVLTF. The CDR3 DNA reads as TGTGCCAGCAGCGAGTCTGGGGCCAACGTCCTGACTTTC.